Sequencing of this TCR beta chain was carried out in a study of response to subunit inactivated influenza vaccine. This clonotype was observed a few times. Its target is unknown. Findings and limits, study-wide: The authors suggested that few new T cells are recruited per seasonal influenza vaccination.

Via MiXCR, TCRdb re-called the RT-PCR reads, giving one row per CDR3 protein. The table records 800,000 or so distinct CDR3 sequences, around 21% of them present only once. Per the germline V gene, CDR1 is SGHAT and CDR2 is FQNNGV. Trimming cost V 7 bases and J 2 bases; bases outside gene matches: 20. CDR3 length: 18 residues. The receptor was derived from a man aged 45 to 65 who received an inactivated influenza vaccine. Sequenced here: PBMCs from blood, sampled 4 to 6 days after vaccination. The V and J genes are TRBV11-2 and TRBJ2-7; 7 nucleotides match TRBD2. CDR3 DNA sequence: TGTGCCAGCACCTTGGAAAACCCGGGGGGATCAAATCCCTACGAGCAGTACTTC. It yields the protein CASTLENPGGSNPYEQYF.